A few counts support the clone carrying this TCR beta chain. Its specificity is not known. TCRdb keeps only in-frame clones here, not all; method: immunoSEQ multiplex PCR. This table has about 93,000 clones, roughly 78% appearing once. This CDR3 spans 13 amino acids. Germline lookup yields CDR1 MDHEN and CDR2 SYDVKM. The V gene end was trimmed by 6 bases and the J gene end by 2 bases; junction bases not matched to a gene: 3. This record comes from a study of PD-1 blockade in classical Hodgkin lymphoma. The study's findings and limits: Lower baseline TCR diversity was reported for newly diagnosed patients than for healthy donors. The baseline diversity of complete responders showed similarity to that of newly diagnosed patients.

Time point described: cycle 4 day 1 (C4D1), after five to seven weeks of nivolumab. Every patient was affected by relapse after autologous stem cell transplantation, while exposure to brentuximab vedotin was not uniform. The chain uses TRBV28 and TRBJ1-2; 7 nucleotides match TRBD1. The receptor was isolated from a human donor with classical Hodgkin lymphoma. The starting material was peripheral blood mononuclear cells (PBMCs), obtained before the fourth cycle of nivolumab. The CDR3 DNA reads TGTGCCAGCAGCCTGACAGGGAACTATGGCTACACCTTC. Translated: CASSLTGNYGYTF.